This T cell receptor (beta chain) appears in the sequencing data of a study of T cells in Graves' hyperthyroidism and ophthalmopathy. The CDR3 loop spans 15 amino acids. CDR1 is LNHNV and CDR2 is YYDKDF in the germline V gene (reference sequence). V lost 0 bases and J lost 4, with 9 bases in between. RNA transcripts yielded amplified TCR beta CDR3 regions. The TCR CDR3 was amplified in a first-round RT-PCR using the HTBI primer set. TCRdb re-derived calls from the multiplex PCR reads in MiXCR, one entry per CDR3 protein. This table holds 600,000 to 750,000 distinct CDR3 sequences, roughly 17% found once. Graves' hyperthyroidism showing no ophthalmopathy progression within 18 months was considered stable. Out of roughly 9.1 ml of fresh peripheral blood came the PBMCs. To note about this clonotype: Its antigen is undetermined.

Study outcomes and limitations: Ophthalmopathy got predicted by the model a median about six months before its onset. Ophthalmopathy and stable hyperthyroidism were separated by a 13 V-J model.

Sequencing input: blood. This sequence was found in a man aged 45-65 years with Graves' hyperthyroidism. The genes are TRBV15 and TRBJ1-4; D remains unclear. In DNA, the CDR3 is TGTGCCACCAGCAGAGATGGTCGGAATAATGAAAAACTGTTTTTT. Protein product: CATSRDGRNNEKLFF. Full variable domain (remainder filled in from reference TRBV15 and TRBJ1-4): DAMVIQNPRYQVTQFGKPVTLSCSQTLNHNVMYWYQQKSSQAPKLLFHYYDKDFNNEADTPDNFQSRRPNTSFCFLDIRSPGLGDTAMYLCATSRDGRNNEKLFFGSGTQLSVL.